The 13 T cell receptor beta chains below all came from one sample that was sequenced in a study of radiotherapy plus CTLA-4 blockade in lung cancer. Profiling relied on immunoSEQ multiplex PCR, and the TCRdb table lists in-frame clones only, not all of them. This repertoire shows 60,000 or so clones, 77% found once; its top ten account for around 3.7%. The sample here was peripheral blood, taken from a patient treated with radiotherapy plus ipilimumab. Receptors originate from a human donor with non-small cell lung cancer who had a partial response to radiotherapy plus ipilimumab.

The V and J genes are TRBV5-5 and TRBJ2-7, with 12 bases aligning to TRBD1. The CDR3 spans 17 residues. J was trimmed by 2 bases and V by 4 bases; bases with no gene match: 10. From germline, CDR1 is SGHKS and CDR2 YYEKEE (reference sequence). The CDR3 coding sequence is TGTGCCAGCAGCCACGACCGAGGGACAGGGGGCCCCTACGAGCAGTACTTC. This encodes CASSHDRGTGGPYEQYF.

CDR3 coding DNA: TGTGCCAGCAGCCCGGGGAGGGCTAGCACAGATACGCAGTATTTT. This sequence encodes CASSPGRASTDTQYF. The chain employs TRBV9 and TRBJ2-3, with 7 bases that match TRBD2. With 4 bases clipped from V and 0 bases from J, the junction kept 5 bases outside the gene matches. The CDR3 totals 15 residues. From germline, CDR1 is SGDLS and CDR2 YYNGEE.

In its sample, this clone was seen once. The chain is built from TRBV27 and TRBJ2-5; 12 nucleotides align to TRBD1. The CDR3 length is 16 residues. The V gene's germline CDR1 is MNHEY and CDR2 SMNVEV (reference sequence). V trimming: 2 bases; J trimming: 5 bases; junction bases outside the gene matches: 6. CDR3 sequence: CASSLGGQGAWETQYF. CDR3 DNA sequence: TGTGCCAGCAGTTTAGGGGGACAGGGGGCGTGGGAGACCCAGTACTTC.

This rearrangement joins TRBV9 to TRBJ2-3; D is perhaps TRBD2 (7 bases). The V end lost 7 bases, the J end lost 4 bases, and 19 bases lay between the germline ends. The CDR3 extends over 15 amino acids. Germline CDR1 reads SGDLS; CDR2 reads YYNGEE. CDR3 sequence reads: CASSTAGALPDTQYF. CDR3 nucleotides: TGTGCCAGCTCGACGGCGGGGGCCCTCCCAGATACGCAGTATTTT.

The rearrangement links TRBV11-2 to TRBJ2-2, with 7 bases aligning to TRBD1. V lost 8 bases, J lost 3 bases, and 15 bases stayed unmatched. There are 17 residues in the CDR3. Per germline, CDR1 SGHAT and CDR2 FQNNGV. The DNA for the CDR3 is TGTGCCAGCCAAAGGGACCAGGACAGGCTAGACACCGGGGAGCTGTTTTTT. Residues: CASQRDQDRLDTGELFF.

The V gene is TRBV27, the J gene TRBJ2-5; 15 bases are a match to TRBD2. Per the germline V gene, CDR1 is MNHEY and CDR2 is SMNVEV (reference sequence). The length of the CDR3 is 17 residues. With 3 bases clipped from V and 4 bases from J, the junction kept 6 bases outside the gene matches. CDR3 DNA sequence: TGTGCCAGCAGTTTCGGACTAGCGGGGGGGCAGGGAGAGACCCAGTACTTC. Its translation: CASSFGLAGGQGETQYF.

This clone was counted only a few times. The J gene is TRBJ2-1, the V gene TRBV5-1, with 15 bases lining up with TRBD2. J was trimmed by 4 bases and V by 4 bases; bases with no gene match: 15. The CDR3 contains 20 residues. The germline V gene has CDR1 SGHRS and CDR2 YFSETQ. CDR3 region: CASSVGTSGGTHPTYNEQFF. The CDR3 nucleotides read TGCGCCAGCAGCGTCGGGACTAGCGGGGGGACCCACCCGACTTACAATGAGCAGTTCTTC.

This chain links TRBV7-9 with TRBJ2-7, with D perhaps TRBD2 (6 bases). Germline CDR1 is SEHNR and CDR2 is FQNEAQ (reference sequence). The CDR3 covers 14 residues. V was shortened by 6 bases and J by 4 bases, with 16 bases between the two germline ends. The CDR3 here is CASSPARDSYEQYF. The DNA of the CDR3 is TGTGCCAGCAGTCCGGCCCGGGACTCATACGAGCAGTACTTC.

V usage is TRBV5-6 and J usage is TRBJ2-7; D is possibly TRBD1 (5 bases). The CDR3 runs 14 residues. Germline values: CDR1 SGHDT, CDR2 YYEEEE. The V end lost 3 bases, the J end lost 5 bases, and 15 bases lay between the germline ends. CDR3 in amino acids: CASSYSARVDEQYF. In nucleotides, the CDR3 is TGTGCCAGCAGCTACTCGGCCAGGGTCGACGAGCAGTACTTC.

The chain joins TRBV30 to TRBJ1-1; 9 bases fit TRBD1. CDR1 is GTSNPN and CDR2 is SVGIG in the germline V gene (reference sequence). The V segment lost 5 bases and the J segment 1 base; nucleotides outside the gene matches: 8. The CDR3 length is 15 residues. CDR3 region: CAWYRDRDWNTEAFF. CDR3 sequence (DNA): TGTGCCTGGTACCGGGACAGGGACTGGAACACTGAAGCTTTCTTT.

The chain couples TRBV13 to TRBJ2-3, with 8 nucleotides matching TRBD1. Germline-derived CDR1 and CDR2 are PRHDT and FYEKMQ (reference sequence). Losses at the gene ends were 5 bases for V and 3 bases for J; bases not matched to a gene: 4. The CDR3 totals 14 residues. DNA of the CDR3: TGTGCCAGCAGCCCAGGACAGGGTACAGATACGCAGTATTTT. It codes for CASSPGQGTDTQYF.

This chain uses TRBV18 with TRBJ2-3; 8 nucleotides agree with TRBD2. Germline-derived CDR1 and CDR2 are KGHSH and LQKENI. The CDR3 covers 16 residues. The ends lost 5 bases at V and 0 bases at J; junction bases unmatched: 7. CDR3 region: CASSSLAGSSTDTQYF. The CDR3 coding sequence is TGTGCCAGCTCATCATTAGCGGGGTCTAGCACAGATACGCAGTATTTT.

This clone was found a few times. The chain combines TRBV5-6 with TRBJ2-7, with a tentative D call TRBD2 (6 bases). Trimming took 6 bases from V and 0 from J, leaving 13 bases between them. The CDR3 is 14 amino acids. Germline values: CDR1 SGHDT, CDR2 YYEEEE. This CDR3 reads CASTEGFLSYEQYF. As DNA, the CDR3 is TGTGCCAGCACGGAGGGCTTTCTCTCCTACGAGCAGTACTTC.